The clone carrying this TCR beta chain appeared many times. Its cognate antigen is unknown. The CDR3 regions of TCR beta were amplified from RNA transcripts. HTBI primers were employed in a first-round RT-PCR of the TCR CDR3. Each CDR3 protein is one row after TCRdb ran MiXCR on the multiplex PCR reads. The sample records approximately 530,000 distinct CDR3 sequences, 15% to 20% being singletons. This sample is part of a study of T cells in Graves' hyperthyroidism and ophthalmopathy. Regarding the study as a whole: Ophthalmopathy and stable hyperthyroidism were told apart by a 13 V-J model.

For ophthalmopathy patients, the Clinical Activity Score was at least 3 and the NOSPECS grade at least 4; duration was under 3 months. This CDR3 spans 14 amino acids. The V gene's germline CDR1 is SGHRS and CDR2 YFSETQ. V trimming: 6 bases; J trimming: 9 bases; junction bases outside the gene matches: 11. The clonotype comes from a man aged 40-50 years with Graves' ophthalmopathy. The source material was blood. The chain carries TRBV5-1 and TRBJ2-5; 10 bases line up with TRBD1. CDR3 in amino acids: CASNSGQGGRPQYF. The CDR3 region has the DNA TGCGCCAGCAACTCCGGACAGGGGGGGAGGCCCCAGTACTTC.